The rows below give T cell receptor beta chains drawn from one sample of a study of control samples from healthy donors and cancer patients. Some clones are missing from TCRdb's copy, which holds only in-frame ones; the method was immunoSEQ multiplex PCR. The table lists more than 95,000 clones, 80% to 95% of them singletons. Sequenced input: blood. These receptors were collected from a man younger than 35 in good health. CDR3s leave out the opening cysteine and the closing phenylalanine or tryptophan. D genes are given only for firm matches.

-	TRBV2	TRBJ2-7	ASSGGQGYEQY
-	TRBV9	TRBJ1-2	ASSAGSVYGYT
-	TRBV9	TRBJ2-2	ASSQGGLQPTGELF
TRBD1	TRBV10-3	TRBJ2-7	AISDRGQAYEQY
TRBD1	TRBV6-5	TRBJ1-1	ASSYSLGDRVE
TRBD1	TRBV6-6	TRBJ1-1	ASSPTGYTEAF
-	TRBV6-5	TRBJ2-1	ASRPDRSRYNEQF
-	TRBV5-1	TRBJ1-3	ASSSWTATSSGNTIY
-	TRBV6-4	TRBJ1-2	ASSRRGYT
-	TRBV4-1	TRBJ2-2	ASKKPGGPGELF
-	TRBV27	TRBJ2-3	ASSLLAAPSTDTQY
-	TRBV6-1	TRBJ1-1	ASSPSQLEAF
-	TRBV18	TRBJ2-1	ASSPPERYFDNEQF
-	TRBV5-1	TRBJ1-2	ASSFRPGSTNYGYT
TRBD1	TRBV29-1	TRBJ1-2	SGVRGSGYT
-	TRBV6-5	TRBJ1-1	ASSTEVKAF
-	TRBV27	TRBJ2-1	ASSLFTGTNEQF
-	TRBV12-2	TRBJ2-2	APRRQGRDTGELF
TRBD2	TRBV28	TRBJ2-7	ASRAGESPSEKQY
-	TRBV2	TRBJ2-1	ASSDEGLFGTLNEQF
-	TRBV19	TRBJ1-6	ASSPVVRVSPLH
-	TRBV3-1/TRBV3-2	TRBJ2-3	ASSQEGRDTQY
TRBD1	TRBV5-1	TRBJ2-3	ASSLVGQGDAQY
TRBD1	TRBV19	TRBJ1-5	ASSIRQGNQPQH
-	TRBV7-2	TRBJ1-2	ASSPNPAAYGYT
-	TRBV6-1	TRBJ1-1	ASSERGSTEAF
-	TRBV29-1	TRBJ2-1	SALGDEQF
TRBD2	TRBV6-4	TRBJ2-1	ASSDLAGSYNEQF
-	TRBV4-2	TRBJ1-4	ASSQAGANEKLF
TRBD1	TRBV6-1	TRBJ2-7	ASSEVKGDRHY
-	TRBV9	TRBJ1-2	ASSGAGYT